Below are 12 T cell receptor beta chains sequenced from a single sample in a study of T cell responses to AZD1222 COVID-19 vaccine. TCRdb's table, derived via immunoSEQ multiplex PCR, lists solely in-frame clones and lacks some. The sample lists roughly 120,000 clones, 81% seen once, with roughly 4.8% in the top ten. Sequences were derived from peripheral blood, sampled on day 0 of AZD1222 vaccination. The receptors come from an adult in good health.

The chain employs TRBV7-9 and TRBJ2-5; no definite D call. Germline assignment: CDR1 SEHNR and CDR2 FQNEAQ (reference sequence). The CDR3 runs to 11 residues. V lost 3 bases to trimming and J lost 3 bases, with 2 bases between them. CDR3 in DNA: TGTGCCAGCAGCTTTAAAGAGACCCAGTACTTC. Translating gives CASSFKETQYF.

The CDR3 nucleotides read TGTGCCAGCAGGCCCGGACAGGGGACTACCTACAATGAGCAGTTCTTC. This sequence encodes CASRPGQGTTYNEQFF. The rearrangement joins TRBV28 to TRBJ2-1; 9 bases agree with TRBD1. V shed 6 bases and J 2 bases; nucleotides not matched to a gene: 8. This CDR3 has 16 amino acids. CDR1 is MDHEN, CDR2 SYDVKM, per germline.

The rearrangement joins TRBV7-2 to TRBJ2-1; no definite D call. Trimming shortened V by 5 bases and J by 6 bases, and 14 bases separated the two germline ends. The CDR3 spans 14 residues. Per the germline V gene, CDR1 is SGHTA and CDR2 is FQGNSA. CDR3 in amino acids: CASSNLPFGNEQFF. The CDR3, as DNA: TGTGCCAGCAGCAACCTACCCTTCGGCAATGAGCAGTTCTTC.

The CDR3 loop reads CASSPRLAGGQETQYF. The CDR3 bases are TGTGCCAGCTCACCAAGACTAGCGGGGGGACAAGAGACCCAGTACTTC. V is TRBV18 and J is TRBJ2-5; 13 bases are a match to TRBD2. V shed 2 bases and J 2 bases; nucleotides not matched to a gene: 2. Germline values: CDR1 KGHSH, CDR2 LQKENI. The CDR3 spans 16 residues. Supplemented by reference TRBV18 and TRBJ2-5, the full variable domain reads NAGVMQNPRHLVRRRGQEARLRCSPMKGHSHVYWYRQLPEEGLKFMVYLQKENIIDESGMPKERFSAEFPKEGPSILRIQQVVRGDSAAYFCASSPRLAGGQETQYFGPGTRLLVL.

This clone was counted a few times. The chain links TRBV7-2 to TRBJ1-6; D is unclear. Trimming pared 2 bases from V and 10 bases from J, leaving 9 bases between. The CDR3 extends over 13 amino acids. From germline, CDR1 is SGHTA and CDR2 FQGNSA. The CDR3 sequence: CASSLPEYSPLHF. DNA of the CDR3: TGTGCCAGCAGCTTACCAGAGTACTCACCCCTCCACTTT.

The chain links TRBV11-2 to TRBJ1-2, with 11 bases matching TRBD1. From germline, CDR1 is SGHAT and CDR2 FQNNGV. The CDR3 consists of 14 residues. Trimming at V came to 5 bases and at J to 5 bases, leaving 4 bases not matched to a gene. As DNA, the CDR3 is TGTGCCAGCAGCCGGGGACAGGGGGTTTATGGCTACACCTTC. This translates into CASSRGQGVYGYTF.

The chain couples TRBV19 to TRBJ2-1; TRBD2 matches 11 bases. V trimming: 3 bases; J trimming: 0 bases; junction bases outside the gene matches: 7. This CDR3 spans 18 amino acids. Germline assignment: CDR1 LNHDA and CDR2 SQIVND (reference sequence). CDR3 sequence: CASSIGSGRASSYNEQFF. The CDR3 region has the DNA TGTGCCAGTAGTATCGGTAGCGGGAGGGCGAGCTCCTACAATGAGCAGTTCTTC. Together with reference TRBV19 and TRBJ2-1, the CDR3 gives the full variable domain: DGGITQSPKYLFRKEGQNVTLSCEQNLNHDAMYWYRQDPGQGLRLIYYSQIVNDFQKGDIAEGYSVSREKKESFPLTVTSAQKNPTAFYLCASSIGSGRASSYNEQFFGPGTRLTVL.

The V gene is TRBV5-6, the J gene TRBJ1-1, with D hard to call. Germline V CDR1 and CDR2: SGHDT, YYEEEE. Trimming took 1 base from V and 1 from J, leaving 8 bases between them. The CDR3 is 14 amino acids. Written as DNA, the CDR3 is TGTGCCAGCAGCTTGTATCAGCCGAACACTGAAGCTTTCTTT. Protein: CASSLYQPNTEAFF. Full variable domain (rest looked up from reference TRBV5-6 and TRBJ1-1): DAGVTQSPTHLIKTRGQQVTLRCSPKSGHDTVSWYQQALGQGPQFIFQYYEEEERQRGNFPDRFSGHQFPNYSSELNVNALLLGDSALYLCASSLYQPNTEAFFGQGTRLTVV.

This clone came up once. CDR3 loop: CASSLPGENSPLHF. CDR3 bases: TGTGCCAGCAGTTTACCAGGCGAGAATTCACCCCTCCACTTT. The chain couples TRBV28 to TRBJ1-6; no reliable D call. Germline V gene lookup returns CDR1 MDHEN and CDR2 SYDVKM. The germline V and J ends were trimmed by 2 bases and 7 bases, with 9 bases remaining between them. This CDR3 contains 14 residues.

The chain links TRBV3-1 (or the pseudogene TRBV3-2) to TRBJ1-5; no clear D gene. The CDR3 has 13 residues. The V end was cut by 4 bases, the J end by 6 bases, with 10 bases between. From germline, CDR1 is LGHDT and CDR2 YNNKEL (reference sequence). The DNA of the CDR3 is TGTGCCAGCAGCCGCGACATCGGTCAGCCCCAGCATTTT. It translates to CASSRDIGQPQHF.

The rearrangement joins TRBV6-5 to TRBJ2-7, with TRBD2 matching 8 bases. The CDR3 spans 14 residues. With 6 bases clipped from V and 0 bases from J, the junction kept 4 bases outside the gene matches. Germline V CDR1 and CDR2: MNHEY, SVGAGI. CDR3: CASRKGLGSYEQYF. The CDR3 DNA sequence: TGTGCCAGCAGAAAGGGACTAGGCTCCTACGAGCAGTACTTC.

V gene TRBV4-1 combines with J gene TRBJ1-5; 9 nucleotides match TRBD1. V lost 2 bases and J lost 6; bases outside the gene matches: 5. Germline-derived CDR1 and CDR2 are MGHRA and YSYEKL. This CDR3 region has 15 residues. The CDR3 bases are TGCGCCAGCAGCCAACAACAGGGGGCTGTTCAGCCCCAGCATTTT. The encoded protein is CASSQQQGAVQPQHF.